This T cell receptor (beta chain) stems from a study of T cell changes during pregnancy in multiple sclerosis. Libraries were prepared by immunoSEQ multiplex PCR; TCRdb keeps only in-frame clonotypes and omits some of them. The table shows fewer than 40,000 clones, with 90% occurring only once. Germline lookup yields CDR1 LNHNV and CDR2 YYDKDF (reference sequence). There are 14 residues in the CDR3. V shed 6 bases and J 5 bases; nucleotides not matched to a gene: 9. The sequence came from a female donor in good health, enrolled as a control in a pregnancy study. The J gene is TRBJ2-5, the V gene TRBV15, with 7 bases matching TRBD2. The sample consisted of CD4+ T cells from peripheral blood mononuclear cells, taken in the second trimester of pregnancy. In DNA, the CDR3 is TGTGCCACCAGTAGTGGGAGGGCCGTGGAGACCCAGTACTTC. Translation: CATSSGRAVETQYF.